What follows is one T cell receptor beta chain and its context. Its antigen target is currently unknown. One base away there is no much larger clone; base qualities are not given. This sample was taken from a study of technical replicates of blood from a few donors (dated 2017 in TCRdb). Receptors were amplified or captured by the immunoSEQ multiplex PCR assay. Held by TCRdb, this immuneACCESS table contains in-frame sequences only and omits some clones. Under half of the omission traces to an unresolved V gene where checked; the cause of the rest is unknown. The table for this sample lists fewer than 95,000 clones; approximately 93% of them were counted only once. The leading ten clones occupy 0.26% of the sample. CDR1 and CDR2 (MGHRA, YSYEKL) derive from the germline V gene. The CDR3, from cysteine to phenylalanine, totals 14 residues. Only the CDR3 DNA is retained, 42 bases long and in frame from the first base. The V end gives up 4 bases and the J end 4 bases, leaving 1 base in the junction not matched to a gene.

Sequenced input: T cells isolated from PBMCs. The TCR comes from a human donor in good health. This chain joins TRBV4-1 to TRBJ2-2; 9 of the junction bases match TRBD1. The CDR3 protein: CASSLGQGTGELFF. At the DNA level, the sequence is TGCGCCAGCAGCCTGGGACAGGGCACCGGGGAGCTGTTTTTT.